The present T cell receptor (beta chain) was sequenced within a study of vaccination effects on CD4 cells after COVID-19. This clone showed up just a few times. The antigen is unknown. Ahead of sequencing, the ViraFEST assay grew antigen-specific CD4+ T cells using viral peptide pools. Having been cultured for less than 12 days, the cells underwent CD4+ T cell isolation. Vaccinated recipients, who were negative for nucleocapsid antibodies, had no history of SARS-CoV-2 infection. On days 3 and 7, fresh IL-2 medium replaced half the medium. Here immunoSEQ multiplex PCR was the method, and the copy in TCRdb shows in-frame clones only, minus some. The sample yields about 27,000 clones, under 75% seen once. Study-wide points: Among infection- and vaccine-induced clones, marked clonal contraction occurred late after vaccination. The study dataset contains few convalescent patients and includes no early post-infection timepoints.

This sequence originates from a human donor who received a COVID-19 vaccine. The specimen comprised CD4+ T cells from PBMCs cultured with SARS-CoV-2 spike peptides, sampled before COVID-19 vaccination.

The CDR3 nucleotides read TGTGCCAGCACCCGAGAGGGGGACACCGGGGAGCTGTTTTTT. Translated: CASTREGDTGELFF. The rearrangement links TRBV3-1 (or the pseudogene TRBV3-2) to TRBJ2-2; possible D gene TRBD1, 6 bases. The CDR3 totals 14 residues. The germline CDR1 and CDR2 sequences are LGHDT and YNNKEL (reference sequence). V lost 7 bases and J lost 3, with 12 bases in between.